What follows are 18 T cell receptor beta chains derived from one specimen sequenced in a study of cytotoxic CD8 clonotypes in ibrutinib-treated CLL. Assay used: immunoSEQ multiplex PCR; TCRdb lists only in-frame clones, some missing. The sample yields around 250,000 clones, 70% seen once. This specimen was PBMCs, taken after 24 months of ibrutinib treatment. These receptor sequences come from a human donor with chronic lymphocytic leukemia.

This clone showed up just a few times. The chain has TRBV7-9 and TRBJ2-7; D uncertain. Trimming took 5 bases from V and 3 from J, leaving 8 bases between them. The CDR3 length is 12 residues. The V gene's germline CDR1 is SEHNR and CDR2 FQNEAQ (reference sequence). The CDR3 bases are TGTGCCAGCAGCCAAAGGGACTACGAGCAGTACTTC. Translation: CASSQRDYEQYF.

The V call is TRBV18, the J call TRBJ1-4; 10 bases align to TRBD1. Looked up from germline, CDR1 is KGHSH and CDR2 is LQKENI. The CDR3 loop spans 16 amino acids. J gave up 6 bases and V 3 bases, and 7 bases lay outside the gene matches. The CDR3 protein is CASSPNTGTGDEKLFF. Written as DNA, the CDR3 is TGTGCCAGCTCACCCAATACCGGGACAGGGGATGAAAAACTGTTTTTT.

V usage is TRBV11-3 and J usage is TRBJ2-3; 9 nucleotides align to TRBD1. V lost 3 bases to trimming and J lost 6 bases; unmatched junction nucleotides: 4. The CDR3 has 14 amino acids. Germline V gene sequence: CDR1 SGHNT, CDR2 YENEEA. The CDR3 coding sequence is TGTGCCAGCAGCTTCGGGACAGGGTCTGATACGCAGTATTTT. This encodes CASSFGTGSDTQYF. Looking up the rest from reference TRBV11-3 and TRBJ2-3 gives the full variable domain: EAGVVQSPRYKIIEKKQPVAFWCNPISGHNTLYWYLQNLGQGPELLIRYENEEAVDDSQLPKDRFSAERLKGVDSTLKIQPAELGDSAVYLCASSFGTGSDTQYFGPGTRLTVL.

This clone was seen only once. The V gene is TRBV30, the J gene TRBJ1-5; perhaps TRBD1 as D (5 bases). The CDR3 loop spans 13 amino acids. Germline-derived CDR1 and CDR2 are GTSNPN and SVGIG (reference sequence). Trimming removed 2 bases from V and 5 bases from J, with 10 bases in between. The CDR3 DNA reads as TGTGCCTGGAGTAACGGGGCTGATCAGCCCCAGCATTTT. This gives the protein CAWSNGADQPQHF. Full variable domain (outside the CDR3, taken from reference TRBV30 and TRBJ1-5): SQTIHQWPATLVQPVGSPLSLECTVEGTSNPNLYWYRQAAGRGLQLLFYSVGIGQISSEVPQNLSASRPQDRQFILSSKKLLLSDSGFYLCAWSNGADQPQHFGDGTRLSIL.

V usage is TRBV6-4 and J usage is TRBJ2-1; maybe TRBD1 (5 bases). The CDR3 is made up of 13 amino acids. Between the trimmed V and J ends, which lost 6 bases and 4 bases, there was a span of 10 bases. Per germline, CDR1 MRHNA and CDR2 SNTAGT. The CDR3 reads CASRVDKYNEQFF. As DNA, the CDR3 is TGTGCCAGCAGAGTGGACAAGTACAATGAGCAGTTCTTC.

The chain employs TRBV28 and TRBJ2-1; D is undetermined. The V gene's germline CDR1 is MDHEN and CDR2 SYDVKM. The CDR3 loop spans 13 amino acids. V gave up 1 base and J gave up 6 bases, with 7 bases separating them. The CDR3: CASSLFPLNEQFF. The CDR3 DNA follows: TGTGCCAGCAGTTTATTTCCCCTCAATGAGCAGTTCTTC.

The chain is built from TRBV5-1 and TRBJ2-1, with 7 nucleotides matching TRBD2. CDR3 length: 15 residues. Trimming removed 2 bases from V and 5 bases from J; junction bases left unmatched: 7. Germline-derived CDR1 and CDR2 are SGHRS and YFSETQ. CDR3 residues: CASSLFSGYDNEQFF. The CDR3 DNA reads as TGCGCCAGCAGCTTATTTAGCGGGTACGACAATGAGCAGTTCTTC.

V gene TRBV27 combines with J gene TRBJ1-1; D gene uncertain. Germline CDR1 and CDR2: MNHEY and SMNVEV (reference sequence). V lost 4 bases and J lost 2, with 17 bases in between. The CDR3 has 16 amino acids. As DNA, the CDR3 is TGTGCCAGCAGTTCCTTGAGCAGCCGATCCAACACTGAAGCTTTCTTT. It translates to CASSSLSSRSNTEAFF.

This clone was detected a few times. The chain employs TRBV27 and TRBJ1-2; D is ambiguous. CDR1 is MNHEY and CDR2 is SMNVEV in the germline V gene (reference sequence). The CDR3 extends over 13 amino acids. The V end was cut by 0 bases, the J end by 3 bases, with 5 bases between. CDR3 bases: TGTGCCAGCAGTTTATCTTTGGACTATGGCTACACCTTC. Translation: CASSLSLDYGYTF.

A few counts support this clone. The chain has TRBV6-5 and TRBJ1-1; 8 bases line up with TRBD1. The trim removed 2 bases at V and 5 bases at J, leaving 7 bases unmatched. CDR1 is MNHEY, CDR2 SVGAGI, per germline. The CDR3 totals 15 residues. The CDR3 nucleotides are TGTGCCAGCAGTTACGCAGCACAGGGGGGAACTGAAGCTTTCTTT. Encoded protein: CASSYAAQGGTEAFF.

This chain uses TRBV5-1 with TRBJ1-1; unclear D gene. Germline values: CDR1 SGHRS, CDR2 YFSETQ. V dropped 0 bases and J dropped 1 base, with 19 bases sitting between them. This CDR3 contains 18 residues. CDR3 sequence reads: CASSLGEGGRSRNTEAFF. DNA for the CDR3: TGCGCCAGCAGCTTGGGAGAGGGAGGGAGAAGTCGGAACACTGAAGCTTTCTTT.

A few counts support this clone. Different DNA sequences within this sample yield the same CDR3. The chain employs TRBV4-2 and TRBJ2-3, with D unresolved. Germline V gene data show CDR1 as LGHNA and CDR2 as YNFKEQ. This CDR3 contains 12 residues. Trimming pared 1 base from V and 4 bases from J, leaving 3 bases between. CDR3 DNA: TGTGCCAGCAGCCAAGTTTCAGATACGCAGTATTTT. It specifies CASSQVSDTQYF.

This sequence joins TRBV6-1 and TRBJ2-7, with D perhaps matching TRBD2 (5 bases). This CDR3 is built from 15 residues. Between the trimmed V and J ends, which lost 4 bases and 0 bases, there was a span of 13 bases. The germline V gene has CDR1 MNHNS and CDR2 SASEGT. The CDR3 DNA is TGTGCCAGCAGTGTCACGCGGGCTATCTCCTACGAGCAGTACTTC. Its translation is CASSVTRAISYEQYF.

The V call is TRBV5-1, the J call TRBJ2-7; D uncertain. Germline CDR1 reads SGHRS; CDR2 reads YFSETQ. V was pared by 1 base and J by 3 bases, with 8 bases between. CDR3 length: 13 residues. CDR3 amino acids: CASSLRLNYEQYF. The DNA for the CDR3 is TGCGCCAGCAGCTTGCGCCTTAACTACGAGCAGTACTTC.

A few counts support this clone. This sequence joins TRBV29-1 and TRBJ1-2; 7 nucleotides agree with TRBD1. The CDR3 runs to 13 residues. The V segment lost 7 bases and the J segment 3 bases; nucleotides outside the gene matches: 8. Germline values: CDR1 SQVTM, CDR2 ANQGSEA. The CDR3 bases are TGCAGCGCCAGGGGGGAGAATCACTATGGCTACACCTTC. The encoded protein is CSARGENHYGYTF.

The genes are TRBV11-3 and TRBJ2-3; 10 bases align to TRBD2. The CDR3 spans 16 residues. Per the germline V gene, CDR1 is SGHNT and CDR2 is YENEEA. V was clipped by 1 base and J by 4 bases; unmatched bases: 5. CDR3: CASSLASGSSADTQYF. CDR3 sequence (DNA): TGTGCCAGCAGCTTAGCTAGCGGGAGTAGTGCAGATACGCAGTATTTT.

The V and J genes are TRBV18 and TRBJ2-1; D gene ambiguous. The V end was cut by 0 bases, the J end by 5 bases, with 2 bases between. The CDR3 contains 12 residues. Germline CDR1 is KGHSH and CDR2 is LQKENI. The CDR3 bases are TGTGCCAGCTCACCACCGGACAATGAGCAGTTCTTC. Translation gives CASSPPDNEQFF.

The chain couples TRBV14 to TRBJ2-7, with D perhaps TRBD2 (6 bases). Trimming stripped 1 base from V and 4 bases from J, with 17 bases between. This CDR3 comprises 16 residues. Looked up from germline, CDR1 is SGHDN and CDR2 is FVKESK. CDR3 in amino acids: CASSQVGGREEYEQYF. The DNA of the CDR3 is TGTGCCAGCAGCCAAGTAGGTGGCAGGGAGGAATACGAGCAGTACTTC.